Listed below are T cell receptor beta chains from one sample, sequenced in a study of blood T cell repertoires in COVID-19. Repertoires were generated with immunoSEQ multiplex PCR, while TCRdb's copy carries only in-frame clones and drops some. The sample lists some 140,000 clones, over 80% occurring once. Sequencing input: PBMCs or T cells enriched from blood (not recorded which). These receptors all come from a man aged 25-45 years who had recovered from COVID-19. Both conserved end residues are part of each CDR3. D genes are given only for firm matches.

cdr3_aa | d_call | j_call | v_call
CASSGRGGSQNSPLHF | NA | TRBJ1-6 | TRBV2
CSARLAGGTHNEQFF | TRBD2 | TRBJ2-1 | TRBV29-1
CASSLSVLKSGGSSTDTQYF | TRBD2 | TRBJ2-3 | TRBV13
CASSRTGSTEAFF | NA | TRBJ1-1 | TRBV5-1
CASSPVGGGDTQYF | TRBD2 | TRBJ2-3 | TRBV7-3
CASSQGGPNTEAFF | NA | TRBJ1-1 | TRBV3-1/TRBV3-2
CAISPLATTYNEQFF | NA | TRBJ2-1 | TRBV10-3
CASSPPQTYEQYF | NA | TRBJ2-7 | TRBV7-9
CASSEGRGAQPQHF | NA | TRBJ1-5 | TRBV6-1
CASSPSGRADIQYF | TRBD2 | TRBJ2-4 | TRBV6-5
CASSLTSGKRGEKLFF | NA | TRBJ1-4 | TRBV11-2
CASSSGVVSYGYTF | NA | TRBJ1-2 | TRBV5-1
CASSRDYGYTF | NA | TRBJ1-2 | TRBV12-3/TRBV12-4
CASSLLGLAGGNEQFF | TRBD2 | TRBJ2-1 | TRBV7-9
CASSQDPGERRTYDRGRWDEKLFF | TRBD1 | TRBJ1-4 | TRBV4-2
CASSPGQLNTGELFF | TRBD1 | TRBJ2-2 | TRBV5-1
CASSPPTRADTQYF | NA | TRBJ2-3 | TRBV18
CASSAEWSGEKLFF | NA | TRBJ1-4 | TRBV2